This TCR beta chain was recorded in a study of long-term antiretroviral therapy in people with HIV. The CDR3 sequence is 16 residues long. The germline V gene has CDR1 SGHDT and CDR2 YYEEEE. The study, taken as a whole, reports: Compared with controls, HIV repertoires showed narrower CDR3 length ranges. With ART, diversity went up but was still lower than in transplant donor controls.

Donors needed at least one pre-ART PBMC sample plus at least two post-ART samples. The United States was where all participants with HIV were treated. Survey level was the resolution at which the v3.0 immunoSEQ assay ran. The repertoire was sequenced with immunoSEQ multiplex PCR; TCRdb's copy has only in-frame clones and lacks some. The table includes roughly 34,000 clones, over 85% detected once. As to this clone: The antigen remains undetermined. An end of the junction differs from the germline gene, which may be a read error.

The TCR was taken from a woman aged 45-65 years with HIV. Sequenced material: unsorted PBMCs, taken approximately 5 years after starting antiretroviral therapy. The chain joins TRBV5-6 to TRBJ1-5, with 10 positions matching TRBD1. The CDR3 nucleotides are TGTGCCAGCAGCGCCGGGACAGGGGTAGGCAATCAGCTCCAGCATTTT. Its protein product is CASSAGTGVGNQLQHF.